The 17 T cell receptor beta chains reported below all come from one sample, sequenced in a study of OX40 agonist ivuxolimab in advanced cancers. Profiling relied on immunoSEQ multiplex PCR, and the TCRdb table lists in-frame clones only, not all of them. The sample has about 71,000 clones, about 78% seen once. The material was CD4+ or CD8+ T cells sorted from blood, obtained in a trial of the OX40 agonist ivuxolimab. These receptors came from an adult with an advanced solid tumor such as melanoma, head and neck, liver or kidney cancer.

This clone appeared a few times. V usage is TRBV6-1 and J usage is TRBJ2-6; D remains ambiguous. Per germline, CDR1 MNHNS and CDR2 SASEGT. Between the trimmed V and J ends, which lost 4 bases and 4 bases, there was a span of 20 bases. The CDR3 extends over 18 amino acids. The CDR3 bases are TGTGCCAGCAGTGGGGGATTGTTGTCAGCGTGGGGGGCCAACGTCCTGACTTTC. This sequence encodes CASSGGLLSAWGANVLTF.

The chain is built from TRBV2 and TRBJ1-4, with 8 bases that match TRBD1. The CDR3 sequence is 17 residues long. The germline V gene has CDR1 SNHLY and CDR2 FYNNEI. V shed 4 bases, J shed 2 bases, and the junction held 9 bases outside the gene matches. CDR3 sequence: CASSGQGRIKTNEKLFF. CDR3 bases: TGTGCCAGCAGTGGACAGGGGCGGATCAAGACTAATGAAAAACTGTTTTTT.

V is TRBV10-3 and J is TRBJ2-4; weak D call: TRBD2 (5 bases). V lost 7 bases to trimming and J lost 8 bases, with 18 bases between them. Germline V gives CDR1 ENHRY, CDR2 SYGVKD. The CDR3 runs to 14 residues. CDR3 in DNA: TGTGCCATCAAAGAAAACGCGAAAGCGGACATTCAGTACTTC. It translates to CAIKENAKADIQYF.

The count of this clone is one. This sequence joins TRBV6-5 and TRBJ1-3; D not resolved. Germline V gene lookup returns CDR1 MNHEY and CDR2 SVGAGI. V lost 6 bases to trimming and J lost 1 base, with 13 bases between them. The CDR3 consists of 15 residues. The CDR3 DNA reads as TGTGCCAGCAGAAAAGGCAGAGGTTCTGGAAACACCATATATTTT. Amino acids: CASRKGRGSGNTIYF.

The chain carries TRBV5-1 and TRBJ1-1, with D perhaps TRBD1 (6 bases). CDR1 and CDR2 from the germline V gene are SGHRS and YFSETQ. Trimming shortened V by 1 base and J by 2 bases, and 21 bases separated the two germline ends. The CDR3 runs 18 residues. As DNA, the CDR3 is TGCGCCAGCAGCTTGAACCCGGGGGGGCCCGGGCTCAACACTGAAGCTTTCTTT. Its translation: CASSLNPGGPGLNTEAFF.

This chain connects TRBV28 to TRBJ1-1, with 9 bases aligning to TRBD1. Germline loops: CDR1 MDHEN, CDR2 SYDVKM. After removal of 3 bases from V and 0 bases from J, the junction contained 20 bases not matched to a gene. The CDR3 is 21 amino acids. The chain's CDR3 is CASSFSKNRGRVRALNTEAFF. The CDR3 nucleotides read TGTGCCAGCAGTTTCTCCAAGAACAGGGGGCGAGTTCGGGCCCTGAACACTGAAGCTTTCTTT. Supplemented by reference TRBV28 and TRBJ1-1, the full variable domain reads DVKVTQSSRYLVKRTGEKVFLECVQDMDHENMFWYRQDPGLGLRLIYFSYDVKMKEKGDIPEGYSVSREKKERFSLILESASTNQTSMYLCASSFSKNRGRVRALNTEAFFGQGTRLTVV.

The V call is TRBV7-3, the J call TRBJ2-6; TRBD1 or TRBD2 may be the D gene (5 bases each). Between the trimmed V and J ends, which lost 5 bases and 0 bases, there was a span of 11 bases. The germline gives CDR1 SGHTA, CDR2 FQGTGA. The CDR3 extends over 16 amino acids. The CDR3 loop reads CASSPGGGSGANVLTF. CDR3 bases: TGTGCCAGCAGCCCCGGTGGGGGCTCTGGGGCCAACGTCCTGACTTTC. Full variable domain (remainder filled in from reference TRBV7-3 and TRBJ2-6): GAGVSQTPSNKVTEKGKYVELRCDPISGHTALYWYRQSLGQGPEFLIYFQGTGAADDSGLPNDRFFAVRPEGSVSTLKIQRTERGDSAVYLCASSPGGGSGANVLTFGAGSRLTVL.

This clone was found once. The genes are TRBV2 and TRBJ1-1; D unclear. Germline CDR1 is SNHLY and CDR2 is FYNNEI. The CDR3 runs 11 residues. V was cut by 6 bases and J by 2 bases, with 4 bases left in between. The CDR3 loop reads CASRPNTEAFF. CDR3 DNA sequence: TGTGCCAGCAGACCCAACACTGAAGCTTTCTTT.

The chain carries TRBV19 and TRBJ1-2, with 8 bases fitting TRBD1. Germline CDR1 reads LNHDA; CDR2 reads SQIVND (reference sequence). V shed 3 bases and J 2 bases; nucleotides not matched to a gene: 11. The CDR3 covers 17 residues. Here the CDR3 DNA reads TGTGCCAGTAGTATTTCTGGGACAGGCATCCGGAACTATGGCTACACCTTC. It encodes CASSISGTGIRNYGYTF.

The V and J genes are TRBV9 and TRBJ1-2; tentatively, D is TRBD1 (6 bases). The germline V gene encodes CDR1 SGDLS and CDR2 YYNGEE. The germline V and J ends were trimmed by 6 bases and 2 bases, with 8 bases remaining between them. The CDR3 is made up of 12 amino acids. CDR3 coding DNA: TGTGCCAGCAACAGGGCCAACTATGGCTACACCTTC. It yields the protein CASNRANYGYTF.

This clone was observed a handful of times. This chain connects TRBV19 to TRBJ1-2, with a tentative D call TRBD1 (6 bases). CDR1 and CDR2 from the germline V gene are LNHDA and SQIVND (reference sequence). The CDR3 consists of 13 residues. V was clipped by 1 base and J by 8 bases, with 11 bases between them. In nucleotides, the CDR3 is TGTGCCAGTAGTATAGTGGGGGCGCCCGGCTACACCTTC. Translating gives CASSIVGAPGYTF.

This clone has a single count. The rearrangement uses TRBV19 and TRBJ2-5; perhaps TRBD1 as D (5 bases). CDR3 size: 13 residues. The V gene lost 3 bases and the J gene lost 6 bases, with 11 bases spanning the gap. CDR1 LNHDA and CDR2 SQIVND come from the germline V gene (reference sequence). The chain's CDR3 is CASSMGPQKTQYF. Here the CDR3 DNA reads TGTGCCAGTAGTATGGGGCCCCAGAAGACCCAGTACTTC.

The rearrangement joins TRBV5-6 to TRBJ1-3, with a weak D call TRBD1 (6 bases). The V and J ends lost 4 bases and 2 bases respectively, with 16 bases between them. Germline V CDR1 and CDR2: SGHDT, YYEEEE. The CDR3 loop spans 16 amino acids. The CDR3 region is CASSGSRGVAGNTIYF. Written as DNA, the CDR3 is TGTGCCAGCAGCGGGAGCAGGGGAGTCGCTGGAAACACCATATATTTT.

The chain employs TRBV27 and TRBJ1-2; no clear D gene. This CDR3 has 13 amino acids. V lost 2 bases and J lost 10, with 14 bases in between. CDR1 and CDR2 from the germline V gene are MNHEY and SMNVEV (reference sequence). CDR3 residues: CASSLPLRGAYTF. CDR3 in DNA: TGTGCCAGCAGTTTACCCCTCCGCGGCGCCTACACCTTC.

This sequence joins TRBV30 and TRBJ2-7; D possibly corresponds to TRBD1 (6 bases). The CDR3 has 15 residues. Germline CDR1 GTSNPN, CDR2 SVGIG (reference sequence). V was pared by 2 bases and J by 3 bases, with 17 bases between. The DNA for the CDR3 is TGTGCCTGGAGTATCCGACAGGCGCATGACTACGAGCAGTACTTC. Encoded protein: CAWSIRQAHDYEQYF. The entire variable domain, with the rest obtained from reference TRBV30 and TRBJ2-7, is as follows: SQTIHQWPATLVQPVGSPLSLECTVEGTSNPNLYWYRQAAGRGLQLLFYSVGIGQISSEVPQNLSASRPQDRQFILSSKKLLLSDSGFYLCAWSIRQAHDYEQYFGPGTRLTVT.

The chain joins TRBV29-1 to TRBJ2-3; 7 bases line up with TRBD2. There are 14 residues in the CDR3. Trimming cost V 7 bases and J 1 base; bases outside gene matches: 8. Germline CDR1 is SQVTM and CDR2 is ANQGSEA. Here the CDR3 DNA reads TGCAGCGCCGCCGGGGCGGGAGGCACAGATACGCAGTATTTT. This codes for CSAAGAGGTDTQYF.

This clone was found a few times. This chain joins TRBV6-6 and TRBJ2-7; 12 positions agree with TRBD1. There are 15 residues in the CDR3. The trim removed 2 bases at V and 7 bases at J, leaving 6 bases unmatched. Germline V gene data show CDR1 as MNHNY and CDR2 as SVGAGI (reference sequence). The CDR3 loop is CASSYPGQGAREQYF. The CDR3 coding sequence is TGTGCCAGCAGTTACCCGGGACAGGGGGCGAGGGAGCAGTACTTC.